This TCR beta chain was sequenced during a study of blood T cell repertoires in COVID-19. Background on the study: Acute and convalescent COVID-19 specimens originated in the United States, Italy and Spain.

This CDR3 has 15 amino acids. The germline V gene has CDR1 LNHDA and CDR2 SQIVND (reference sequence). Trimming took off 1 base at V and 7 bases at J, with 15 bases between the two ends. Per the original methods: Cell counts per sample came from amplifying reference gene primers. The method was immunoSEQ multiplex PCR; TCRdb's version includes in-frame clones alone and lacks a portion of them. D and trimming were read from the DNA, whereas the V and J calls and clone size are those reported in that table. The repertoire has around 400,000 clones, more than 70% of them found once; the top ten carry about 2.3%.

The gene calls are TRBV19 and TRBJ2-3; D is perhaps TRBD2 (7 bases). The specimen was peripheral blood. This clonotype was sampled from a woman aged 55-70 years with COVID-19, enrolled during active disease. CDR3 region: CASSIVEGGSYTQYF. CDR3 nucleotides: TGTGCCAGTAGTATAGTGGAGGGGGGGAGTTATACGCAGTATTTT.